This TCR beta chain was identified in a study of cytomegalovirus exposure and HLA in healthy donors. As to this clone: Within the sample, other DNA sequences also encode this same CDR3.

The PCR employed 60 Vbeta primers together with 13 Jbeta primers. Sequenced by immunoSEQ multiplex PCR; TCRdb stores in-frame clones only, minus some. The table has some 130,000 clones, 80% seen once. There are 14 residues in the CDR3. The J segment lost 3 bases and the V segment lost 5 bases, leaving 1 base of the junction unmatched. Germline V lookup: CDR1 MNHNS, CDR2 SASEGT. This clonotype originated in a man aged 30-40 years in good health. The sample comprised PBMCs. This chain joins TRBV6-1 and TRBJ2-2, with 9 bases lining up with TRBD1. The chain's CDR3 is CASSTGGDTGELFF. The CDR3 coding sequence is TGTGCCAGCAGTACAGGGGGCGACACCGGGGAGCTGTTTTTT.